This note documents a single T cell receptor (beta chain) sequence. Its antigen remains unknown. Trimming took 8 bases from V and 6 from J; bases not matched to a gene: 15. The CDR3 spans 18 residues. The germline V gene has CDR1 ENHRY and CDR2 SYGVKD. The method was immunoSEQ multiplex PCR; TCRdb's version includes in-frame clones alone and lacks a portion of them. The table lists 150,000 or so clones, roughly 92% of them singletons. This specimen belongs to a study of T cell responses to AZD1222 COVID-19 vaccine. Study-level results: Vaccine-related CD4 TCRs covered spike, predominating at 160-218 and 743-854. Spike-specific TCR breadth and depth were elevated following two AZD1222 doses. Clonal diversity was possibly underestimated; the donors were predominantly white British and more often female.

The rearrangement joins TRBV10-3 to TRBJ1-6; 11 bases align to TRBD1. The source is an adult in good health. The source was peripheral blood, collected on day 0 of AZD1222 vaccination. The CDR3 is CAIRNGGGQGDVNSPLHF. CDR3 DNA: TGTGCCATCCGAAACGGGGGGGGACAGGGGGACGTTAATTCACCCCTCCACTTT.